The 21 T cell receptor beta chains below all came from one sample that was sequenced in a study of blood T cell repertoires in COVID-19. Sequencing used immunoSEQ multiplex PCR; TCRdb keeps in-frame clones, though not all of them. Of about 230,000 clones detected, roughly 85% appear once; the ten largest clones hold around 0.89%. The specimen sequenced was peripheral blood. These receptors all come from a middle-aged man with acute or convalescent COVID-19.

This chain joins TRBV7-9 and TRBJ1-6; no clear D gene. V was clipped by 2 bases and J by 7 bases, with 9 bases between them. Looked up from germline, CDR1 is SEHNR and CDR2 is FQNEAQ (reference sequence). The CDR3 runs to 14 residues. The DNA for the CDR3 is TGTGCCAGCAGCTTAAAACAGCAGAATTCACCCCTCCACTTT. It encodes CASSLKQQNSPLHF.

The V and J genes are TRBV18 and TRBJ1-1; D is perhaps TRBD1 (5 bases). The CDR3 has 15 amino acids. Germline loops: CDR1 KGHSH, CDR2 LQKENI. V shed 3 bases and J shed 1 base, with 12 bases lying between them. The CDR3 region has the DNA TGTGCCAGCTCACCCAGACAGCGCCAGAACACTGAAGCTTTCTTT. Translating it yields CASSPRQRQNTEAFF.

This clone was observed a handful of times. This chain uses TRBV5-4 with TRBJ1-2, with D possibly matching TRBD1 (6 bases). V dropped 5 bases and J dropped 3 bases, with 8 bases sitting between them. The CDR3 is made up of 12 amino acids. Germline values: CDR1 SGHNT, CDR2 YYREEE (reference sequence). The CDR3 DNA follows: TGTGCCAGCAGGAACAGGGACTATGGCTACACCTTC. Translated: CASRNRDYGYTF.

The chain carries TRBV5-8 and TRBJ1-4, with 9 bases fitting TRBD1. The CDR3 covers 15 residues. Trimming took 2 bases from V and 10 from J; bases not matched to a gene: 9. Per the germline V gene, CDR1 is SGHTS and CDR2 is YDEGEE. DNA for the CDR3: TGTGCCAGCAGCTTATGGGGACAGGGCGGGGTAAAACTGTTTTTT. Translated: CASSLWGQGGVKLFF.

J is TRBJ2-1 and V is TRBV2; D gene uncertain. Germline values: CDR1 SNHLY, CDR2 FYNNEI. CDR3 length: 12 residues. Trimming cost V 7 bases and J 3 bases, with 7 bases left between them. The CDR3 here is CASKEIYNEQFF. CDR3 nucleotides: TGTGCCAGCAAAGAGATCTACAATGAGCAGTTCTTC.

J is TRBJ1-4 and V is TRBV11-2; TRBD1 matches 7 bases. Germline V gene data show CDR1 as SGHAT and CDR2 as FQNNGV. This CDR3 is 16 amino acids long. V dropped 2 bases and J dropped 4; count of bases not matched to a gene: 7. The CDR3 bases are TGTGCCAGCAGCTTAAAGTGGGACAGCCTTAATGAAAAACTGTTTTTT. It encodes CASSLKWDSLNEKLFF.

The chain recombines TRBV7-3 with TRBJ2-2; D is unresolved. V was pared by 0 bases and J by 8 bases, with 13 bases between. Germline V CDR1 and CDR2: SGHTA, FQGTGA. This CDR3 has 15 residues. CDR3 protein: CASSLTKTHLGELFF. CDR3 in DNA: TGTGCCAGCAGCTTAACGAAGACTCACCTTGGGGAGCTGTTTTTT.

The V and J genes are TRBV12-3 or TRBV12-4 and TRBJ2-7; TRBD1 is a possible D gene (6 bases). V lost 1 base to trimming and J lost 9 bases, with 13 bases between them. This CDR3 is built from 13 residues. The chain's CDR3 is CASSLGQVGVQYF. Here the CDR3 DNA reads TGTGCCAGCAGTTTAGGACAGGTGGGCGTGCAGTACTTC.

This chain uses TRBV4-3 with TRBJ1-1; maybe TRBD1 (5 bases). Germline values: CDR1 LGHNA, CDR2 YSLEER. V shed 0 bases and J shed 1 base, with 9 bases lying between them. The CDR3 has 15 residues. DNA for the CDR3: TGCGCCAGCAGCCAAGATGCAGGGTCGAACACTGAAGCTTTCTTT. Amino acids: CASSQDAGSNTEAFF.

The chain couples TRBV11-2 to TRBJ2-5; perhaps TRBD1 as D (5 bases). Trimming took 1 base from V and 3 from J, leaving 12 bases between them. This CDR3 comprises 15 residues. In germline, CDR1 is SGHAT, CDR2 FQNNGV. The CDR3 loop reads CASSLGQYDKETQYF. DNA of the CDR3: TGTGCCAGCAGCTTAGGACAGTACGACAAAGAGACCCAGTACTTC.

In its sample, this clone was seen a few times. The rearrangement links TRBV28 to TRBJ1-1; the D is unclear. Trimming left V 1 base short and J 7 bases short, with 13 bases between. CDR3 length: 14 residues. Germline V CDR1 and CDR2: MDHEN, SYDVKM. The CDR3, as DNA: TGTGCCAGCAGTTTATCCCAGGTTATGTATGAAGCTTTCTTT. It codes for CASSLSQVMYEAFF.

The V and J genes are TRBV19 and TRBJ2-7; TRBD2 is a possible D gene (5 bases). CDR1 and CDR2 (germline): LNHDA, SQIVND (reference sequence). The CDR3 length is 13 residues. The V gene lost 1 base and the J gene lost 6 bases, with 10 bases spanning the gap. In nucleotides, the CDR3 is TGTGCCAGTAGTATAGCCGGGATGGGCGAGCAGTACTTC. Its protein is CASSIAGMGEQYF.

The rearrangement links TRBV29-1 to TRBJ1-1, with 7 bases matching TRBD1. This CDR3 has 16 amino acids. Trimming cost V 2 bases and J 4 bases; bases outside gene matches: 13. CDR1 is SQVTM, CDR2 ANQGSEA, per germline. The CDR3 here is CSVEPLDREWGTEAFF. CDR3 DNA: TGCAGCGTTGAACCCCTCGACAGGGAATGGGGCACTGAAGCTTTCTTT.

Remarks on this clone: One end of the junction varies from germline; a read error may be responsible. The J gene is TRBJ2-7, the V gene TRBV18, with 7 bases matching TRBD2. CDR1 and CDR2 from the germline V gene are KGHSH and LQKENI. This CDR3 has 13 residues. CDR3 sequence (DNA): TGTGCCAGCTGCGCGTCCCGGGACTACCAGCAGTACTTC. This translates into CASCASRDYQQYF.

The gene calls are TRBV1 and TRBJ1-5. TRBV1 represents a pseudogene. The CDR3 loop spans 12 amino acids. The CDR3 sequence: CTTGENNQPQHF. The CDR3 DNA follows: TGCACCACTGGGGAGAACAATCAGCCCCAGCATTTT.

This chain uses TRBV7-9 with TRBJ1-1; a weak D match, TRBD1 (6 bases). V lost 1 base and J 5 bases, leaving 14 bases between the germline ends. The germline CDR1 and CDR2 sequences are SEHNR and FQNEAQ (reference sequence). The CDR3 consists of 15 residues. The CDR3 loop is CASSLVGGSGTEAFF. In DNA form, the CDR3 reads TGTGCCAGCAGCTTAGTAGGGGGATCGGGAACTGAAGCTTTCTTT.

This clone was seen more than once but under ten times. V gene TRBV7-9 combines with J gene TRBJ2-7, with D tentatively TRBD2 (7 bases). CDR3 length: 14 residues. Trimming removed 3 bases from V and 3 bases from J, with 12 bases in between. Per germline, CDR1 SEHNR and CDR2 FQNEAQ (reference sequence). The CDR3 here is CASSLSGGFYEQYF. The CDR3 DNA is TGTGCCAGCAGCTTGTCGGGGGGCTTCTACGAGCAGTACTTC.

CDR3 bases: TGTGCCAGCAGCTTGTTTGGGACAACCTCCTACGAGCAGTACTTC. Protein: CASSLFGTTSYEQYF. This chain uses TRBV5-7 with TRBJ2-7; weak D call: TRBD1 (6 bases). TRBV5-7 is recorded as an ORF, its role being uncertain. The CDR3 runs 15 residues. Trimming removed 1 base at V and 0 bases at J, with 11 bases between.

This clone was seen a few times. The genes are TRBV19 and TRBJ1-5; 10 bases are shared with TRBD1. The J segment lost 2 bases and the V segment lost 7 bases, leaving 2 bases of the junction unmatched. Germline values: CDR1 LNHDA, CDR2 SQIVND (reference sequence). The CDR3 spans 14 residues. CDR3 amino acids: CASTGTGGNQPQHF. The DNA for the CDR3 is TGTGCCAGTACCGGGACAGGGGGCAATCAGCCCCAGCATTTT.

The chain employs TRBV4-1 and TRBJ2-2; TRBD2 agrees at 7 bases. CDR3 size: 16 residues. Trimming cost V 1 base and J 3 bases; bases outside gene matches: 5. Germline assignment: CDR1 MGHRA and CDR2 YSYEKL. CDR3 region: CASSQVGGTDTGELFF. CDR3 DNA: TGCGCCAGCAGCCAAGTGGGGGGGACGGACACCGGGGAGCTGTTTTTT.

The rearrangement uses TRBV11-3 and TRBJ1-1; D is unresolved. Germline loops: CDR1 SGHNT, CDR2 YENEEA. The CDR3 runs 13 residues. Trimming removed 3 bases at V and 1 base at J, with 6 bases between. The CDR3 protein is CASSFGRNTEAFF. CDR3 in DNA: TGTGCCAGCAGCTTTGGGAGGAACACTGAAGCTTTCTTT. Full variable domain (remainder filled in from reference TRBV11-3 and TRBJ1-1): EAGVVQSPRYKIIEKKQPVAFWCNPISGHNTLYWYLQNLGQGPELLIRYENEEAVDDSQLPKDRFSAERLKGVDSTLKIQPAELGDSAVYLCASSFGRNTEAFFGQGTRLTVV.